The TCR beta chain described here comes from a study of blood T cell repertoires in COVID-19. Study-level information: Whether acute or convalescent, the COVID-19 samples came from the United States, Italy and Spain.

Profiling relied on immunoSEQ multiplex PCR, and the TCRdb table lists in-frame clones only, not all of them. The sample yields approximately 250,000 clones, over 70% seen once. The germline V gene encodes CDR1 SNHLY and CDR2 FYNNEI. This CDR3 contains 13 residues. The V and J ends lost 6 bases and 4 bases respectively, with 13 bases between them. Sequenced: peripheral blood. The V call is TRBV2, the J call TRBJ2-7; weak D call: TRBD1 (6 bases). The TCR originated in a woman aged 70-85 years with COVID-19, enrolled during active disease. The CDR3 here is CASRAGQLYEQYF. CDR3 sequence (DNA): TGTGCCAGCAGGGCAGGACAGTTGTACGAGCAGTACTTC.